These 29 T cell receptor beta chains share one sample of origin, sequenced in a study of cytomegalovirus exposure and HLA in healthy donors. The PCR was carried out with 60 Vbeta primers and 13 Jbeta primers. Generated by immunoSEQ multiplex PCR, the TCRdb table keeps only in-frame clones and is missing some. In the table there are 100,000 to 150,000 clones, roughly four fifths of which are singletons. Source material: PBMCs. These receptor sequences come from a woman between 40 and 55 years old in good health and CMV-seronegative.

The chain combines TRBV19 with TRBJ2-3; maybe TRBD1 (5 bases). CDR1 and CDR2 (germline): LNHDA, SQIVND (reference sequence). The V and J ends lost 8 bases and 2 bases respectively, with 20 bases between them. This CDR3 contains 16 residues. CDR3 nucleotide sequence: TGTGCCAGTGCCCCGCACCGACAGAAGAACACAGATACGCAGTATTTT. As protein: CASAPHRQKNTDTQYF. The complete variable domain, with remaining parts taken from reference TRBV19 and TRBJ2-3, reads DGGITQSPKYLFRKEGQNVTLSCEQNLNHDAMYWYRQDPGQGLRLIYYSQIVNDFQKGDIAEGYSVSREKKESFPLTVTSAQKNPTAFYLCASAPHRQKNTDTQYFGPGTRLTVL.

The gene calls are TRBV5-4 and TRBJ2-5; possible D gene TRBD2, 6 bases. V lost 3 bases to trimming and J lost 2 bases, with 8 bases between them. Germline V gene lookup returns CDR1 SGHNT and CDR2 YYREEE (reference sequence). The CDR3 covers 13 residues. The CDR3 region is CASSYAGQETQYF. CDR3 nucleotides: TGTGCCAGCAGCTATGCGGGGCAAGAGACCCAGTACTTC.

This clone was seen a handful of times. The V call is TRBV7-9, the J call TRBJ1-3; D gene uncertain. The CDR3 covers 12 residues. Germline V gene lookup returns CDR1 SEHNR and CDR2 FQNEAQ (reference sequence). V lost 7 bases and J lost 4, with 8 bases in between. CDR3 loop: CASNGMGNTIYF. CDR3 in DNA: TGTGCCAGCAACGGTATGGGAAACACCATATATTTT.

This clone was observed once. CDR3 residues: CASSLGVYSNQPQHF. For the CDR3, the DNA is TGTGCCAGCAGTCTCGGGGTGTATAGCAATCAGCCCCAGCATTTT. The chain employs TRBV28 and TRBJ1-5; no clear D gene. The V gene lost 5 bases and the J gene lost 0 bases, with 11 bases spanning the gap. CDR3 length: 15 amino acids. Germline V gene data show CDR1 as MDHEN and CDR2 as SYDVKM.

The rearrangement uses TRBV18 and TRBJ2-7; 7 bases are shared with TRBD2. There are 13 residues in the CDR3. After removal of 6 bases from V and 0 bases from J, the junction contained 2 bases not matched to a gene. Germline V gene lookup returns CDR1 KGHSH and CDR2 LQKENI. DNA for the CDR3: TGTGCCAGCTCGGAGCGGGACTCCTACGAGCAGTACTTC. It encodes CASSERDSYEQYF.

The V and J genes are TRBV5-1 and TRBJ1-4, with 7 bases that match TRBD1. The CDR3 is made up of 14 amino acids. Germline V gene lookup returns CDR1 SGHRS and CDR2 YFSETQ. The V and J ends lost 3 bases and 2 bases, in that order; junction bases with no gene match: 1. Here the CDR3 DNA reads TGCGCCAGCAGCTCGGGACAGACTAATGAAAAACTGTTTTTT. Its protein is CASSSGQTNEKLFF. The full variable domain, with the rest looked up from reference TRBV5-1 and TRBJ1-4, is KAGVTQTPRYLIKTRGQQVTLSCSPISGHRSVSWYQQTPGQGLQFLFEYFSETQRNKGNFPGRFSGRQFSNSRSEMNVSTLELGDSALYLCASSSGQTNEKLFFGSGTQLSVL.

The CDR3 spells CAISEQGLGQPQHF. The CDR3 coding sequence is TGTGCCATCAGTGAACAGGGGCTGGGTCAGCCCCAGCATTTT. The gene calls are TRBV10-3 and TRBJ1-5; 7 nucleotides agree with TRBD1. This CDR3 spans 14 amino acids. Trimming took 3 bases from V and 6 from J; bases not matched to a gene: 5. Looked up from germline, CDR1 is ENHRY and CDR2 is SYGVKD.

The chain uses TRBV7-9 and TRBJ2-5; D perhaps matches TRBD2 (6 bases). Germline assignment: CDR1 SEHNR and CDR2 FQNEAQ (reference sequence). Trimming cost V 2 bases and J 2 bases, with 12 bases left between them. There are 15 residues in the CDR3. This CDR3 reads CASSLILAAQETQYF. The CDR3 nucleotides are TGTGCCAGCAGCTTAATACTAGCTGCGCAAGAGACCCAGTACTTC.

This clone was counted a single time. The V gene is TRBV7-6, the J gene TRBJ2-1; D not certain. Per germline, CDR1 SGHVS and CDR2 FNYEAQ. V lost 3 bases to trimming and J lost 9 bases, with 15 bases between them. This CDR3 has 14 amino acids. CDR3 bases: TGTGCCAGCAGCTTCGGCCACCTTTCGGGTGAGCAGTTCTTC. Its translation: CASSFGHLSGEQFF.

Concerning this clone: Mismatch with germline at one junction end may stem from a read error. CDR3 sequence reads: CASLPRGTSDYNEQFF. CDR3 nucleotide sequence: TGTGCCAGCTTACCACGGGGGACTAGCGATTACAATGAGCAGTTCTTC. This rearrangement joins TRBV18 to TRBJ2-1; 10 nucleotides agree with TRBD2. Germline V gene lookup returns CDR1 KGHSH and CDR2 LQKENI. The CDR3 covers 16 residues.

The table lists this clone with a few counts. Its ends do not fully match the called genes, so a read error is possible. The chain uses TRBV13 and TRBJ1-5; no clear D. CDR1 is PRHDT and CDR2 is FYEKMQ in the germline V gene (reference sequence). The CDR3 runs to 13 residues. CDR3 nucleotide sequence: TGTGCCAGCAGCTTAGGAATCAATCAACCCCAGCATTTT. As protein: CASSLGINQPQHF.

The rearrangement joins TRBV19 to TRBJ2-7, with TRBD1 matching over 10 bases. The CDR3 loop spans 15 amino acids. Germline V gene lookup returns CDR1 LNHDA and CDR2 SQIVND (reference sequence). Unmatched junction bases numbered 7, after V lost 6 bases and J lost 2 bases. The CDR3 bases are TGTGCCAGTAGCTCTATCGGGACAGGGGCCTACGAGCAGTACTTC. Residues: CASSSIGTGAYEQYF.

A single count supports this clone. The chain is built from TRBV7-9 and TRBJ2-7; TRBD1 matches at 11 bases. The germline CDR1 and CDR2 sequences are SEHNR and FQNEAQ (reference sequence). This CDR3 comprises 14 residues. The V segment lost 5 bases and the J segment 6 bases; nucleotides outside the gene matches: 6. The CDR3 protein is CASSTSGTGGEQYF. The CDR3 DNA is TGTGCCAGCAGCACATCCGGGACAGGGGGCGAGCAGTACTTC.

The V and J genes are TRBV5-1 and TRBJ1-1; possible D gene TRBD1, 6 bases. V was clipped by 2 bases and J by 6 bases, with 8 bases between them. This CDR3 spans 12 amino acids. Germline V gene data show CDR1 as SGHRS and CDR2 as YFSETQ. The CDR3 loop reads CASSLQGAEAFF. The CDR3 region has the DNA TGCGCCAGCAGCTTACAGGGAGCTGAAGCTTTCTTT.

The chain has TRBV11-2 and TRBJ1-2, with 9 nucleotides matching TRBD1. Germline assignment: CDR1 SGHAT and CDR2 FQNNGV. The V segment lost 5 bases and the J segment 5 bases; nucleotides outside the gene matches: 9. This CDR3 spans 15 amino acids. The CDR3 reads CASSLNRGTGYGYTF. Here the CDR3 DNA reads TGTGCCAGCAGCCTCAACCGGGGGACAGGGTATGGCTACACCTTC. The variable domain in full, completed from reference TRBV11-2 and TRBJ1-2, reads EAGVAQSPRYKIIEKRQSVAFWCNPISGHATLYWYQQILGQGPKLLIQFQNNGVVDDSQLPKDRFSAERLKGVDSTLKIQPAKLEDSAVYLCASSLNRGTGYGYTFGSGTRLTVV.

This sequence joins TRBV4-3 and TRBJ1-1; a possible D gene is TRBD1 (5 bases). CDR1 is LGHNA and CDR2 is YSLEER in the germline V gene. The V and J ends lost 4 bases and 2 bases respectively, with 14 bases between them. The CDR3 sequence is 15 residues long. The CDR3, as DNA: TGCGCCAGCAGCCCGGACACTCTTTTTAACACTGAAGCTTTCTTT. Its translation: CASSPDTLFNTEAFF.

CDR3 protein: CASSLRTENEKLFF. The CDR3, as DNA: TGTGCCAGCAGCTTAAGGACAGAGAATGAAAAACTGTTTTTT. V is TRBV7-2 and J is TRBJ1-4; possibly TRBD1 for D (6 bases). CDR3 length equals 14 residues. In germline, CDR1 is SGHTA, CDR2 FQGNSA. Trimming shortened V by 2 bases and J by 5 bases, and 9 bases separated the two germline ends.

This clone was recorded only once. The V call is TRBV5-1, the J call TRBJ2-7, with TRBD2 matching over 13 bases. The junction had 8 bases not matched to a gene; V was cut back by 4 bases and J by 7 bases. The CDR3 sequence is 15 residues long. Germline CDR1 reads SGHRS; CDR2 reads YFSETQ. CDR3 loop: CASSRTSGSHGEQYF. For the CDR3, the DNA is TGCGCCAGCAGCAGGACTAGCGGGAGTCACGGGGAGCAGTACTTC. Looking up the rest from reference TRBV5-1 and TRBJ2-7 gives the full variable domain: KAGVTQTPRYLIKTRGQQVTLSCSPISGHRSVSWYQQTPGQGLQFLFEYFSETQRNKGNFPGRFSGRQFSNSRSEMNVSTLELGDSALYLCASSRTSGSHGEQYFGPGTRLTVT.

This chain connects TRBV15 to TRBJ2-1; TRBD2 agrees at 14 bases. The CDR3 totals 18 residues. Germline V gene data show CDR1 as LNHNV and CDR2 as YYDKDF (reference sequence). V lost 0 bases, J lost 4 bases, and 5 bases stayed unmatched. CDR3 DNA sequence: TGTGCCACCAGCAGAGAAGGGACTAGCGGGAGTTGGTACAATGAGCAGTTCTTC. Encoded protein: CATSREGTSGSWYNEQFF.

The chain has TRBV6-5 and TRBJ2-2; 7 bases are shared with TRBD1. Germline V gene lookup returns CDR1 MNHEY and CDR2 SVGAGI. This CDR3 is 15 amino acids long. The trim removed 2 bases at V and 6 bases at J, leaving 6 bases unmatched. The CDR3 DNA follows: TGTGCCAGCAGTTACCTGACAGGGATAGCCGGGGAGCTGTTTTTT. Translation: CASSYLTGIAGELFF.

The chain uses TRBV11-3 and TRBJ2-3, with TRBD2 identical over 8 bases. V dropped 6 bases and J dropped 1; count of bases not matched to a gene: 6. This CDR3 is built from 15 residues. Germline assignment: CDR1 SGHNT and CDR2 YENEEA. This chain's CDR3 is CASRPGLAGTDTQYF. In DNA form, the CDR3 reads TGTGCCAGCAGACCCGGACTAGCAGGCACAGATACGCAGTATTTT.

This chain uses TRBV11-2 with TRBJ2-2, with 11 bases that match TRBD2. V shed 2 bases and J 6 bases; nucleotides not matched to a gene: 5. Germline assignment: CDR1 SGHAT and CDR2 FQNNGV. There are 16 residues in the CDR3. The CDR3 spells CASSLTSGSGPGELFF. The DNA for the CDR3 is TGTGCCAGCAGCTTAACTAGCGGGAGTGGTCCCGGGGAGCTGTTTTTT. The full variable domain, in which reference TRBV11-2 and TRBJ2-2 provide the parts outside the CDR3, is EAGVAQSPRYKIIEKRQSVAFWCNPISGHATLYWYQQILGQGPKLLIQFQNNGVVDDSQLPKDRFSAERLKGVDSTLKIQPAKLEDSAVYLCASSLTSGSGPGELFFGEGSRLTVL.

The CDR3 reads CASNPGQGALSEAFF. As DNA, the CDR3 is TGCGCCAGCAACCCCGGGCAGGGGGCATTAAGTGAAGCTTTCTTT. V is TRBV5-1 and J is TRBJ1-1, with 8 bases fitting TRBD1. Germline V lookup: CDR1 SGHRS, CDR2 YFSETQ. V lost 6 bases and J lost 7; bases outside the gene matches: 14. The CDR3 extends over 15 amino acids.

CDR3 sequence (DNA): TGTGCCAGCTCACTGAGCGACTCCTACAATGAGCAGTTCTTC. It yields the protein CASSLSDSYNEQFF. The rearrangement joins TRBV18 to TRBJ2-1, with D unclear. The CDR3 loop spans 14 amino acids. V lost 4 bases and J lost 0, with 7 bases in between. The V gene's germline CDR1 is KGHSH and CDR2 LQKENI.

Written as DNA, the CDR3 is TGCGCCAGCAGCTTGGACGGGAACACCTACAATGAGCAGTTCTTC. Protein sequence: CASSLDGNTYNEQFF. V usage is TRBV5-1 and J usage is TRBJ2-1; weak D call: TRBD2 (5 bases). Germline V CDR1 and CDR2: SGHRS, YFSETQ. CDR3 size: 15 residues. V was cut by 0 bases and J by 2 bases, with 9 bases left in between.

Turning to this clone: One end of the junction is discordant with germline, which a read error may explain. The chain combines TRBV7-9 with TRBJ2-7; TRBD2 aligns across 11 bases. The CDR3 consists of 15 residues. CDR1 is SEHNR and CDR2 is FQNEAQ in the germline V gene (reference sequence). The CDR3 nucleotides read TGTTCCAGCAGCTTAGGAGGACTAGCGGGTGGCGAGCAGTACTTC. It specifies CSSSLGGLAGGEQYF.

In its sample, this clone was seen a few times. This chain connects TRBV6-5 to TRBJ2-5; tentatively, D is TRBD1 (6 bases). Trimming left V 4 bases short and J 5 bases short, with 17 bases between. From germline, CDR1 is MNHEY and CDR2 SVGAGI. The CDR3 is 15 residues long. CDR3: CASSSPGHTSETQYF. CDR3 nucleotides: TGTGCCAGCAGTTCCCCGGGACATACGTCCGAGACCCAGTACTTC.

Notes on this clone: A much larger clone differs by one base, so this may be a read error. The chain carries TRBV11-2 and TRBJ2-5; 7 bases agree with TRBD1. The V gene end was trimmed by 3 bases and the J gene end by 2 bases; junction bases not matched to a gene: 0. The CDR3 covers 13 residues. CDR1 and CDR2 (germline): SGHAT, FQNNGV. The CDR3 coding sequence is TGTGCCAGCAGCTTGGGACAGCAAGAGACCCAGTACTTC. It encodes CASSLGQQETQYF.

The V and J genes are TRBV5-8 and TRBJ1-1; D not resolved. Germline-derived CDR1 and CDR2 are SGHTS and YDEGEE. The V gene lost 1 base and the J gene lost 1 base, with 8 bases spanning the gap. CDR3 length equals 14 residues. The CDR3 bases are TGTGCCAGCAGCTTGTTCGACACGAACACTGAAGCTTTCTTT. It translates to CASSLFDTNTEAFF.